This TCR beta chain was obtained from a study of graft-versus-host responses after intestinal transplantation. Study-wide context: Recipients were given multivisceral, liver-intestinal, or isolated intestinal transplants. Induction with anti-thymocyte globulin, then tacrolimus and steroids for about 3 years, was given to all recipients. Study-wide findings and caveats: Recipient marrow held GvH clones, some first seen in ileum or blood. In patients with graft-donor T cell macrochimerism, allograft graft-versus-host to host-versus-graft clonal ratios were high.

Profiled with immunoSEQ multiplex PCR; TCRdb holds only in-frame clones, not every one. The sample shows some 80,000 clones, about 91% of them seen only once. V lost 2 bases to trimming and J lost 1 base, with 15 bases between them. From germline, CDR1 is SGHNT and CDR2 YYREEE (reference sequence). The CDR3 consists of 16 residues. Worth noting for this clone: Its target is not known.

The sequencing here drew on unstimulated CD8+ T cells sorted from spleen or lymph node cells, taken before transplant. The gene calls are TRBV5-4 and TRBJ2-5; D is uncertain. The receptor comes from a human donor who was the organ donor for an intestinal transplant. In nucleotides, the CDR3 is TGTGCCAGCAGCTTAATGGCCGAACAGTTCCAAGAGACCCAGTACTTC. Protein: CASSLMAEQFQETQYF.